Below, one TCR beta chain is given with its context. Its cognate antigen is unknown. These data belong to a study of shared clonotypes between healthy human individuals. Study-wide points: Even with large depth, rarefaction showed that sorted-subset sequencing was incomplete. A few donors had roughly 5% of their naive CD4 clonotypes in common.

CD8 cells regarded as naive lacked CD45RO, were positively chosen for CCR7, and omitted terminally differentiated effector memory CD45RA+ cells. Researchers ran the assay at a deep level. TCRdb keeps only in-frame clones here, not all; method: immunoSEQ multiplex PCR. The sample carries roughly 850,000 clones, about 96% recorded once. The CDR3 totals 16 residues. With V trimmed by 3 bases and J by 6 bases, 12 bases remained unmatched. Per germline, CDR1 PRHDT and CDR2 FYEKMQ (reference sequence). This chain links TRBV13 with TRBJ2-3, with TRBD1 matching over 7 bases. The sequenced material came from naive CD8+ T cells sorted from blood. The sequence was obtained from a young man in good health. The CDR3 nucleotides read TGTGCCAGCAGCTTGTTCGGAGACAGGGATCCCGATACGCAGTATTTT. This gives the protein CASSLFGDRDPDTQYF.